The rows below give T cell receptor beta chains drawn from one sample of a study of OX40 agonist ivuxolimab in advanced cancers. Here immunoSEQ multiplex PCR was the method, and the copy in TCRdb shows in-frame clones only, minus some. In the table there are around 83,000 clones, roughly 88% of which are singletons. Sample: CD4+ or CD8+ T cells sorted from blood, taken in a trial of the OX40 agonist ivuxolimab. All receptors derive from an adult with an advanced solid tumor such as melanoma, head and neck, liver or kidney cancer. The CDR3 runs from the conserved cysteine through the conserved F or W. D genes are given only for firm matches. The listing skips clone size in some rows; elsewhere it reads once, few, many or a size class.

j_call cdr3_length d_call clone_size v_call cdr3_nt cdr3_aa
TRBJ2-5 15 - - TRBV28 TGTGCCAGCAGTTTACTGGGCAGGACCGGGGAGACCCAGTACTTC CASSLLGRTGETQYF
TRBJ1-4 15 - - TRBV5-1 TGCGCCAGCAGCTTGGCGGACAGCCTGGAGGAAAAACTGTTTTTT CASSLADSLEEKLFF
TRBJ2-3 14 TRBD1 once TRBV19 TGTGCCAGTAGTTCCCGACAGGGAACAGATACGCAGTATTTT CASSSRQGTDTQYF
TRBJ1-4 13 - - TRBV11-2 TGTGCCAGCAGCTTATCCCGGGCAGAAAAACTGTTTTTT CASSLSRAEKLFF
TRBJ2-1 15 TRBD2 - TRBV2 TGTGCCAGCAGTGAAGGTAGCGGGACCTACAATGAGCAGTTCTTC CASSEGSGTYNEQFF
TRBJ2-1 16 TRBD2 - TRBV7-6 TGTGCCAGCAGCTCCATAGCGGGAACTGGGCCCAATGAGCAGTTCTTC CASSSIAGTGPNEQFF
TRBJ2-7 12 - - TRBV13 TGTGCCAGCAGCCTCCGCGCCTACGAGCAGTACTTC CASSLRAYEQYF
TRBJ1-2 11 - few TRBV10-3 TGTGCCATTACCGGGACTAGAGGCTACACCTTC CAITGTRGYTF
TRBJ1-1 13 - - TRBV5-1 TGCGCCAGCAGCTTGGCAGGGGACACTGAAGCTTTCTTT CASSLAGDTEAFF
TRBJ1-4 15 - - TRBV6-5 TGTGCCAGCAGTTACTCCGCTCTCCCCAATGAAAAACTGTTTTTT CASSYSALPNEKLFF
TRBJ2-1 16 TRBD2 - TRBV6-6 TGTGCCAGCAGTTACTCACTAGCGGGATCCTACAATGAGCAGTTCTTC CASSYSLAGSYNEQFF
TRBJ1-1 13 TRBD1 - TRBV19 TGTGCCAGTAGCCGGGACAGAAACACTGAAGCTTTCTTT CASSRDRNTEAFF
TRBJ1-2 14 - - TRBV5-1 TGCGCCAGCAGCTTGGACAGGGTGGGCTATGGCTACACCTTC CASSLDRVGYGYTF
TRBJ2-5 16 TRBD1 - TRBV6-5 TGTGCCAGCAGTTACTCGAGTGGCAGGGGGCAAGAGACCCAGTACTTC CASSYSSGRGQETQYF
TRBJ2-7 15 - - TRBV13 TGTGCCAGCAGCTTAGGTCGTCTAGGGGGACAATGGCAGTACTTC CASSLGRLGGQWQYF
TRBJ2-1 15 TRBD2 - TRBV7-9 TGTGCCAGCAGCTTCGAGACTAGCGGGTCCAATGAGCAGTTCTTC CASSFETSGSNEQFF
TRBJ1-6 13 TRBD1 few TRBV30 TGTGCCCGCACCGGGACAGGCGATTCACCCCTCCACTTT CARTGTGDSPLHF
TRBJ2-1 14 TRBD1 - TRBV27 TGTGCCAGCACCCGACAGGGGAATGTCAATGAGCAGTTCTTC CASTRQGNVNEQFF
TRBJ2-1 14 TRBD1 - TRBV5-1 TGCGCCAGCAGCCTCAGAGACAGGGTTAGTGAGCAGTTCTTC CASSLRDRVSEQFF
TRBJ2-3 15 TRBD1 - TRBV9 TGTGCCAGCAGCGTCCGGGACAGGGGTGTAGATACGCAGTATTTT CASSVRDRGVDTQYF
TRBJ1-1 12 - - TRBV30 TGTGCCTGGAGTGTTCGTTATCTGGGAGCTTTCTTT CAWSVRYLGAFF
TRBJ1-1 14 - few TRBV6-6 TGTGCCAGCAGTTACTCCTTGTCCGACACTGAAGCTTTCTTT CASSYSLSDTEAFF
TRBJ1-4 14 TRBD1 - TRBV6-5 TGTGCCAGCAGGTTGACAGGGTCGACTGAAAAACTGTTTTTT CASRLTGSTEKLFF
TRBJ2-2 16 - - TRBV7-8 TGTGCCAGCAGCTTCTCCCCTCAGGGGAACACCGGGGAGCTGTTTTTT CASSFSPQGNTGELFF
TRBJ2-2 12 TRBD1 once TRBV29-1 TGCAGCGTTGGGGACAGCGCCGGGGAGCTGTTTTTT CSVGDSAGELFF
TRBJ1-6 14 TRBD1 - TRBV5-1 TGCGCCAGCAGCCCGGGACAGCATCATTCACCCCTCCACTTT CASSPGQHHSPLHF
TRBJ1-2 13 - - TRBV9 TGTGCCAGCAGCGTAGATGCGAAAAGGGGCTACACCTTC CASSVDAKRGYTF
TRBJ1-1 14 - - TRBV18 TGTGCCAGCTCATTCAACGGGGAGAACACTGAAGCTTTCTTT CASSFNGENTEAFF
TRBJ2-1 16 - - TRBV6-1 TGTGCCAGCAGTGAAGCGCGGCTAGCGTATTACAATGAGCAGTTCTTC CASSEARLAYYNEQFF
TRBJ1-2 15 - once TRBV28 TGTGCCAGCAGTTCCCCCGCCGGCAGGATCTATGGCTACACCTTC CASSSPAGRIYGYTF
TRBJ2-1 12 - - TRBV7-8 TGTGCCAGCACCGGTTATAACAATGAGCAGTTCTTC CASTGYNNEQFF
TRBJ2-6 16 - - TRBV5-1 TGCGCCAGCAGCACGACGACCCCCTCTGGGGCCAACGTCCTGACTTTC CASSTTTPSGANVLTF
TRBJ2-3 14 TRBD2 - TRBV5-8 TGTGCCAGCAGCCGAGGCGGGGGGCCAGATACGCAGTATTTT CASSRGGGPDTQYF
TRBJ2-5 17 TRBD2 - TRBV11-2 TGTGCCAGCAGCTTAGATTACGAGCGGGAGGTCCAAGAGACCCAGTACTTC CASSLDYEREVQETQYF
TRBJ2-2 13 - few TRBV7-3 TGTGCCAGCAGACCCACCGGCACCGGGGAGCTGTTTTTT CASRPTGTGELFF
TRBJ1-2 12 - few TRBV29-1 TGCAGCGTTGGGCAGGGAATCGATGGCTACACCTTC CSVGQGIDGYTF
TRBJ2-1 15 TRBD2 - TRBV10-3 TGTGCCATCGGCTACCAGGCGGGGGGAAACAATGAGCAGTTCTTC CAIGYQAGGNNEQFF
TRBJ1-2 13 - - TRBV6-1 TGTGCCAGCAGGGACAGCTTCTTGGTAGGCTACACCTTC CASRDSFLVGYTF
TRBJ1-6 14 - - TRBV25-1 TGTGCCAGCAGTGTTTCAGGGTTGTCTTCACCCCTCCACTTT CASSVSGLSSPLHF
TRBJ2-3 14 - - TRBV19 TGTGCCAGTAGTCTCCCGGGGAACACAGATACGCAGTATTTT CASSLPGNTDTQYF
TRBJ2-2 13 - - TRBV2 TGTGCCAGCAGAGAACAGGGCCACGGGGAGCTGTTTTTT CASREQGHGELFF
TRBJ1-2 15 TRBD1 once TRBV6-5 TGTGCCAGCAGTTACTCGAACCCGGGACAGGAGCGCTACACCTTC CASSYSNPGQERYTF
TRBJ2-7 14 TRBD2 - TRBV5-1 TGCGCCAGCAGCTTGGTAGCGGGAGTGGACGAGCAGTACTTC CASSLVAGVDEQYF
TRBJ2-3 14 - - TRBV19 TGTGCCAGTTTCGACACGGCGGGCGTGAATACGCAGTATTTT CASFDTAGVNTQYF
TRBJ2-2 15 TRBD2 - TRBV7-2 TGTGCCAGCAGCAAGAAGGCGGGGGATACCGGGGAGCTGTTTTTT CASSKKAGDTGELFF
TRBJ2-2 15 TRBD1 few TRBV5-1 TGCGCCAGCACCGATCGGACAGGCGAGCCCGGGGAGCTGTTTTTT CASTDRTGEPGELFF
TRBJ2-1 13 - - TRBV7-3 TGTGCCAGCAGCCTAGGACCGGGGGATGAGCAGTTCTTC CASSLGPGDEQFF
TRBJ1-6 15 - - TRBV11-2 TGTGCCAGCAGCCCAACCTCCGGGACCGGCTCACCCCTCCACTTT CASSPTSGTGSPLHF
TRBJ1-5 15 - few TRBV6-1 TGTGCCAGCAGTGAATCAGGGGCGGAAGCTCAGCCCCAGCATTTT CASSESGAEAQPQHF
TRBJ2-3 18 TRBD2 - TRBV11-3 TGTGCCAGCAGCTTAGGTGTAGGGAGGGCCCTCAGGACAGATACGCAGTATTTT CASSLGVGRALRTDTQYF
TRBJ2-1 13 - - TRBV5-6 TGTGCCAGCAGCCGGGGGACAGAGGATCTCCAGTTCTTC CASSRGTEDLQFF
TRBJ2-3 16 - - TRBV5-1 TGCGCCAGCAGCTTGGGTATAGCGGGACAGGCAGATACGCAGTATTTT CASSLGIAGQADTQYF
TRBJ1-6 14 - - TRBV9 TGTGCCAGCAGCGTCGGCGGAATAAATTCACCCCTCCACTTT CASSVGGINSPLHF
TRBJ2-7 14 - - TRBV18 TGTGCCAGCTCACCGACATCAGGGGCTTACGAGCAGTACTTC CASSPTSGAYEQYF
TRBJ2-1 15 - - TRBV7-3 TGTGCCAGCAGCCCCCCGGGTTCGCTCTACAATGAGCAGTTCTTC CASSPPGSLYNEQFF
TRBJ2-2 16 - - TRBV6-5 TGTGCCAGCAGTTCTCGATTGAGTTCTGGCACCGGGGAGCTGTTTTTT CASSSRLSSGTGELFF
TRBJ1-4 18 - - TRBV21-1 TGTGCCAGCAGCACAAAGTCCCGGGACAGGGTTCTAAGGGAAAAACTGTTTTTT CASSTKSRDRVLREKLFF